The rows below give T cell receptor beta chains drawn from one sample of a study of T-cell reconstitution after alpha-beta-depleted transplantation in children. TCRdb redid the calling of the PCR reads with MiXCR, one entry per CDR3 protein. The sample holds hundreds of thousands of distinct CDR3 sequences, 20% to 30% seen once. Material: PBMCs, mostly from graft donor cells, obtained 360 days after TCRalphabeta/CD19-depleted stem cell transplant. The receptors originated from a female patient aged 2-9 years who had a stem cell transplant for congenital amegakaryocytic thrombocytopenia, so the T cells may come from the graft donor. Each CDR3 is given with its conserved first and last residue. Each record gives: J gene, D gene, V gene, clone size, CDR3 DNA, CDR3 protein. The D gene is left open where the match is weak. Size values are once, few and many counts, or a class for expanded clones, and some rows have none.

>TRBJ2-3|TRBD2|TRBV9|few
TGTGCCAGCAGCGCCCCTATAGCGGGAGGCCCTAGCACAGATACGCAGTATTTT
CASSAPIAGGPSTDTQYF
>TRBJ1-2|.|TRBV20-1|few
TGCAGTGCTAGGTCGGGGGATAACTATGGCTACACCTTC
CSARSGDNYGYTF
>TRBJ2-7|.|TRBV15|.
TGTGCCACCAGCAGAGTTCGTAGGACAGAATCACCCTACGAGCAGTACTTC
CATSRVRRTESPYEQYF
>TRBJ2-3|TRBD2|TRBV3-1|.
TGTGCCAGCAGCTCCAGCGGGGCTTGGGGGGATACGCAGTATTTT
CASSSSGAWGDTQYF
>TRBJ1-1|TRBD1|TRBV3-1|many
TGTGCCAGCAGCCAAGGAGACTCCAAGGGGGCCCCTAACACTGAAGCTTTCTTT
CASSQGDSKGAPNTEAFF
>TRBJ2-3|.|TRBV6-5|many
TGTGCCAGCAGTTACTCGAGGGGGGTTTCGGGCACAGATACGCAGTATTTT
CASSYSRGVSGTDTQYF
>TRBJ2-6|.|TRBV12-3/TRBV12-4|few
TGTGCCAGCAGTTTCACCGGGGCCAACGTCCTGACTTTC
CASSFTGANVLTF
>TRBJ2-1|.|TRBV7-2|.
TGTGCCAGCAGCCGGGGGCCGGGCGGTCGGAGCAATGAGCAGTTCTTC
CASSRGPGGRSNEQFF
>TRBJ2-7|TRBD1|TRBV4-1|.
TGCGCCAGCAGTATACAGGGGTTGGGGCAGTACTTC
CASSIQGLGQYF
>TRBJ2-5|.|TRBV24-1|.
TGTGGCACCAGTGATTTGGTCCTAGGCGGCGAGACCCAGTACTTC
CGTSDLVLGGETQYF
>TRBJ2-4|TRBD2|TRBV6-1|.
TGTGCCCGGAACACGAGCGGGGTTGGGGACATTCAGTACTTC
CARNTSGVGDIQYF
>TRBJ2-1|TRBD2|TRBV20-1|.
TGCAGTGCTAGTTTCGCGACAGGGGAGGCTAGCGGGAGGGCCGACAATGAGCAGTTCTTC
CSASFATGEASGRADNEQFF
>TRBJ1-4|.|TRBV20-1|.
TGCAGGCCCGGGAATGAAAAAGTGTTTTTT
CRPGNEKVFF
>TRBJ1-3|.|TRBV29-1|.
TGCAGCGTTGCCACAGGAAAACAAACCTCTGGAAACACCATATATTTT
CSVATGKQTSGNTIYF
>TRBJ1-4|.|TRBV20-1|.
TGCAGTGCTAGAGATCCCAGTTTGGGGACGCATGAAAAACTGTTTTTT
CSARDPSLGTHEKLFF
>TRBJ2-7|.|TRBV28|few
TGTGCCGGGGGAGGGACAGCTTCCTACGAGCAGTACTTC
CAGGGTASYEQYF
>TRBJ2-1|TRBD2|TRBV3-1|many
TGTGCCAGCAGCCAAGATTGGGCTAGCGGGGGGGACAATGAGCAGTTCTTC
CASSQDWASGGDNEQFF
>TRBJ1-3|.|TRBV20-1|.
TGCAGTGCAACACTACAGGGCCCTCCTGGAAACACCATATATTTT
CSATLQGPPGNTIYF
>TRBJ2-3|TRBD2|TRBV4-1|.
TGCGCCAGCAGCCAGACCGATAGCGGGGCTTTCCCAGATACGCAGTATTTT
CASSQTDSGAFPDTQYF
>TRBJ2-5|.|TRBV29-1|.
TGCAGCGTTGAGGGCAGCCTCCGGCGCCAAGAGACCCAGTACTTC
CSVEGSLRRQETQYF
>TRBJ1-2|TRBD1|TRBV10-3|few
TGTGCCATCATGACCGGGACAGCATTCTATGGCTACACCTTC
CAIMTGTAFYGYTF
>TRBJ2-7|.|TRBV4-1|few
TGCGCCAGCAGCCAAGTGGAGGCGGGGTCCAACGAGCAGTACTTC
CASSQVEAGSNEQYF
>TRBJ1-2|.|TRBV20-1|.
TGCAGTGCTGCCCCTAAAATGGATGGCTACACCTTC
CSAAPKMDGYTF
>TRBJ2-7|.|TRBV4-1|many
TGCGCCAGCAGCCGTCAATTTAATGAGGTCTACGAGCAGTACTTC
CASSRQFNEVYEQYF
>TRBJ2-5|.|TRBV12-3/TRBV12-4|many
TGTGCCAGCAGTTCTGCCCGGGAGACCCAGTACTTC
CASSSARETQYF
>TRBJ2-2|.|TRBV29-1|.
TGCAGCGTTGGAGGGGGGATGAACACCGGGGAGCTGTTTTTT
CSVGGGMNTGELFF
>TRBJ2-7|TRBD2|TRBV2|.
TGTGCCAGCGCCGGCGGGAGGAGAACTCTTGAGCAGTACTTC
CASAGGRRTLEQYF
>TRBJ2-7|TRBD1|TRBV28|.
TGTGCCAGCAGCTGGACAGGCTACGAGCAGTACTTC
CASSWTGYEQYF
>TRBJ2-7|.|TRBV12-3/TRBV12-4|many
TGTGCCAGCAGTGAAGACAGGGACTGGGACGAGCAGTACTTC
CASSEDRDWDEQYF
>TRBJ2-3|TRBD1|TRBV7-2|few
TGTGCCAGCAGCCGGGACAGGTTTGCAGATACGCAGTATTTT
CASSRDRFADTQYF
>TRBJ2-3|TRBD1|TRBV18|.
TGTGCCAGCTCACCTTACTTGGACAGGGTAGGCACAGATACGCAGTATTTT
CASSPYLDRVGTDTQYF
>TRBJ1-2|.|TRBV24-1|.
TGTGCCACCAGCCCTACAGGAAACTATGGCTACACCTTC
CATSPTGNYGYTF
>TRBJ2-5|TRBD1|TRBV20-1|.
TGCAGTGCTAGGGCCGGGACAGGGCGAGAGACCCAGTACTTC
CSARAGTGRETQYF
>TRBJ2-2|.|TRBV12-3/TRBV12-4|many
TGTGCCAGCAGTTTTGGGAGAACCGGGGAGCTGTTTTTT
CASSFGRTGELFF
>TRBJ1-2|.|TRBV29-1|.
TGCAGCGTGGTGACCTATGGCTACACCTTC
CSVVTYGYTF
>TRBJ2-1|TRBD1|TRBV27|.
TGTGCCAGCAGTTCGGACAGGAGGCCTTCGTTCCATGAGCAGTTCTTC
CASSSDRRPSFHEQFF
>TRBJ1-2|TRBD1|TRBV11-1|.
TGTGCCAGCAGTTCGGACAGGAACTATGGCTACACCTTC
CASSSDRNYGYTF
>TRBJ1-1|.|TRBV5-6|few
TGTGCCAGCAGCTTGGTCGGGGCAGGGACTGAAGCTTTCTTT
CASSLVGAGTEAFF
>TRBJ2-1|.|TRBV9|.
TGTGCCAGCAGCGTAACGGGGTTTGGTTACAATGAGCAGTTCTTC
CASSVTGFGYNEQFF
>TRBJ2-3|.|TRBV4-1|few
TGCGCCAGCAGCCACCCAGGGGTTGGGGGGCCCCTCGCAGATACGCAGTATTTT
CASSHPGVGGPLADTQYF
>TRBJ2-2|TRBD1|TRBV23-1|few
TGCGCCAGCAGTCAGAACGGGACAGGGGGACCCGGGGAGCTGTTTTTT
CASSQNGTGGPGELFF
>TRBJ2-2|.|TRBV6-2/TRBV6-3|many
TGTGCCAGCAGTTGGGAGAACACCGGGGAGCTGTTTTTT
CASSWENTGELFF
>TRBJ2-1|TRBD2|TRBV23-1|few
TGCGCCCGAGATCCTAGCGGTGAGCAGTTCTTC
CARDPSGEQFF
>TRBJ2-1|.|TRBV6-5|few
TGTGCCAGCAGTTACTCTGTGCCCAGGGCCTACAATGAGCAGTTCTTC
CASSYSVPRAYNEQFF
>TRBJ2-4|.|TRBV12-3/TRBV12-4|.
TGTGCCAGCAGCCCCTACGGGGCGCCAAAAAACATTCAGTACTTC
CASSPYGAPKNIQYF
>TRBJ2-3|.|TRBV7-9|few
TGTGCCAGCAGCTTACTTAATAGAGTAGATACGCAGTATTTT
CASSLLNRVDTQYF
>TRBJ2-5|TRBD2|TRBV7-2|.
TGTGCCAGCAGCCAGAGACTAGCGCAGGAGACCCAGTACTTC
CASSQRLAQETQYF
>TRBJ1-1|.|TRBV5-1|few
TGCGCCAGCAGCTTGGAGGCAGGCTGGATGAACACTGAAGCTTTCTTT
CASSLEAGWMNTEAFF
>TRBJ2-2|TRBD2|TRBV5-1|once
TGCGCCAGCGGCCCTAATACGTTCGGCGGGGGTGACACCGGGGAGCTGTTTTTT
CASGPNTFGGGDTGELFF
>TRBJ2-1|.|TRBV20-1|.
TGCAGTGCTAGACAACCTAGCGTCTCCTACAATGAGCAGTTCTTC
CSARQPSVSYNEQFF
>TRBJ2-7|TRBD2|TRBV20-1|.
TGCAGTGCTAGAGCGAGCGGGAGAGCCCGGACGGAGCAGTACTTC
CSARASGRARTEQYF
>TRBJ2-7|.|TRBV4-1|few
TGCGCCAGCGGTGCGTGGGGCGAGCAGTACTTC
CASGAWGEQYF
>TRBJ1-5|.|TRBV27|few
TGTGCCAGCAGTTTCGCAAACCATCAGCCCCAGCATTTT
CASSFANHQPQHF
>TRBJ2-3|TRBD1|TRBV7-2|few
TGTGCCAGCAGCCCCCATCCGGGACAGGGCGCAGATACGCAGTATTTT
CASSPHPGQGADTQYF
>TRBJ1-1|.|TRBV29-1|.
TGCAGCGTTGGCGCGGGGGTCCTTGGTCTGAACACTGAAGCTTTCTTT
CSVGAGVLGLNTEAFF